The 17 T cell receptor beta chains reported below all come from one sample, sequenced in a study of blood T cell repertoires in COVID-19. Method: immunoSEQ multiplex PCR; TCRdb's copy keeps in-frame clones and lacks some. The sample has 250,000 to 350,000 clones, roughly 90% seen once. Sequenced sample: peripheral blood. Every receptor here comes from a woman aged 55-69 years with acute or convalescent COVID-19.

CDR3 nucleotides: TGCAGCGTTGCAAAGGGGTTGGATACGCAGTATTTT. The encoded protein is CSVAKGLDTQYF. J is TRBJ2-3 and V is TRBV29-1; tentatively, D is TRBD1 (5 bases). Germline V gene sequence: CDR1 SQVTM, CDR2 ANQGSEA. Between the trimmed V and J ends, which lost 4 bases and 6 bases, there was a span of 11 bases. The CDR3 spans 12 residues.

The V and J genes are TRBV18 and TRBJ2-3; D is unresolved. V lost 3 bases, J lost 4 bases, and 14 bases lay in between. Germline V lookup: CDR1 KGHSH, CDR2 LQKENI. CDR3 length equals 15 residues. The CDR3: CASSPLTLGADTQYF. Written as DNA, the CDR3 is TGTGCCAGCTCACCTCTGACTCTTGGAGCAGATACGCAGTATTTT.

The chain employs TRBV3-1 (or the pseudogene TRBV3-2) and TRBJ2-1; tentatively, D is TRBD2 (6 bases). V lost 2 bases and J 6 bases, leaving 14 bases between the germline ends. CDR3 length: 15 residues. The germline gives CDR1 LGHDT, CDR2 YNNKEL (reference sequence). CDR3 protein: CASSQMGGFPNEQFF. CDR3 nucleotide sequence: TGTGCCAGCAGCCAAATGGGAGGATTTCCCAATGAGCAGTTCTTC.

V usage is TRBV6-2 or TRBV6-3 and J usage is TRBJ2-1, with 8 positions matching TRBD1. After removal of 4 bases from V and 4 bases from J, the junction contained 12 bases not matched to a gene. The CDR3 length is 17 residues. Germline-derived CDR1 and CDR2 are MNHEY and SVGEGT. Here the CDR3 DNA reads TGTGCCAGCAGTTCAAAGAGGACCGGGACAGGATACAATGAGCAGTTCTTC. The encoded protein is CASSSKRTGTGYNEQFF.

The chain links TRBV4-1 to TRBJ2-7; 9 bases agree with TRBD2. The length of the CDR3 is 16 residues. Germline trimming cut 3 bases from V and 3 bases from J; bases unmatched to any gene: 9. Germline V lookup: CDR1 MGHRA, CDR2 YSYEKL. The DNA of the CDR3 is TGCGCCAGCAGCCAGGCAGCGGGAGGACCCCTCTACGAGCAGTACTTC. Translated, it gives CASSQAAGGPLYEQYF.

The chain links TRBV27 to TRBJ2-3; 13 bases map to TRBD2. Trimming at V came to 5 bases and at J to 2 bases, leaving 4 bases not matched to a gene. Germline V gene sequence: CDR1 MNHEY, CDR2 SMNVEV (reference sequence). The CDR3 is 16 residues long. CDR3 protein: CASSQLAGGTTDTQYF. In nucleotides, the CDR3 is TGTGCCAGCAGTCAACTAGCGGGAGGGACCACAGATACGCAGTATTTT.

The chain couples TRBV7-3 to TRBJ2-2, with TRBD2 matching over 9 bases. The J segment lost 6 bases and the V segment lost 3 bases, leaving 5 bases of the junction unmatched. Germline loops: CDR1 SGHTA, CDR2 FQGTGA. The CDR3 sequence is 15 residues long. The CDR3 sequence: CASSLGLAGPGELFF. In DNA form, the CDR3 reads TGTGCCAGCAGCTTGGGTCTAGCGGGACCCGGGGAGCTGTTTTTT.

This chain uses TRBV9 with TRBJ1-3, with no clear D. CDR1 SGDLS and CDR2 YYNGEE come from the germline V gene. The germline V and J ends were trimmed by 0 bases and 2 bases, with 6 bases remaining between them. This CDR3 is built from 14 residues. The CDR3 reads CASSVEGAGNTIYF. Here the CDR3 DNA reads TGTGCCAGCAGCGTAGAAGGAGCTGGAAACACCATATATTTT. Based on the CDR3 plus reference TRBV9 and TRBJ1-3, the full variable domain is DSGVTQTPKHLITATGQRVTLRCSPRSGDLSVYWYQQSLDQGLQFLIQYYNGEERAKGNILERFSAQQFPDLHSELNLSSLELGDSALYFCASSVEGAGNTIYFGEGSWLTVV.

The rearrangement joins TRBV7-6 to TRBJ1-1; D is unclear. The length of the CDR3 is 14 residues. CDR1 and CDR2 (germline): SGHVS, FNYEAQ. V dropped 1 base and J dropped 1 base, with 7 bases sitting between them. The CDR3 sequence: CASSLGAENTEAFF. The CDR3 DNA is TGTGCCAGCAGCTTAGGAGCGGAGAACACTGAAGCTTTCTTT. The full variable domain, completed using reference TRBV7-6 and TRBJ1-1, is GAGVSQSPRYKVTKRGQDVALRCDPISGHVSLYWYRQALGQGPEFLTYFNYEAQQDKSGLPNDRFSAERPEGSISTLTIQRTEQRDSAMYRCASSLGAENTEAFFGQGTRLTVV.

CDR3 sequence reads: CASLDRATEAFF. The CDR3 DNA follows: TGTGCCAGTTTGGACAGGGCTACTGAAGCTTTCTTT. The V call is TRBV6-6, the J call TRBJ1-1; 8 nucleotides line up with TRBD1. The CDR3 extends over 12 amino acids. With V trimmed by 9 bases and J by 5 bases, 5 bases remained unmatched. Per the germline V gene, CDR1 is MNHNY and CDR2 is SVGAGI (reference sequence).

The CDR3 sequence is CASSIHLRSGYTF. DNA of the CDR3: TGTGCCAGTAGTATCCACCTACGCTCTGGCTACACCTTC. The V and J genes are TRBV19 and TRBJ1-2; D unresolved. This CDR3 region has 13 residues. Germline assignment: CDR1 LNHDA and CDR2 SQIVND (reference sequence). Trimming removed 3 bases at V and 7 bases at J, with 12 bases between.

The rearrangement uses TRBV6-2 or TRBV6-3 and TRBJ1-1, with D possibly TRBD1 on 6 matching bases. This CDR3 has 14 residues. CDR1 and CDR2 from the germline V gene are MNHEY and SVGEGT. The ends were cut back, 5 bases at V and 4 bases at J, with 14 bases in the middle. CDR3 sequence (DNA): TGTGCCAGCAGTCGTACAGGGTACGCCACTGAAGCTTTCTTT. Its protein is CASSRTGYATEAFF.

This clone was seen more than once but under ten times. The genes are TRBV30 and TRBJ2-1, with 9 bases identical to TRBD2. CDR3 length equals 13 residues. J gave up 10 bases and V 3 bases, and 7 bases lay outside the gene matches. CDR1 is GTSNPN and CDR2 is SVGIG in the germline V gene (reference sequence). The DNA of the CDR3 is TGTGCCTGGAGCGGCGGGAGGGCCAGGGAGCAGTTCTTC. Its protein product is CAWSGGRAREQFF.

The V call is TRBV29-1, the J call TRBJ2-2, with TRBD1 as a possible D gene (5 bases). This CDR3 contains 14 residues. Trimming cost V 1 base and J 5 bases, with 11 bases left between them. Germline V gene lookup returns CDR1 SQVTM and CDR2 ANQGSEA. CDR3 DNA sequence: TGCAGCGTTGAAGGCCCAGGGCAAACCGGGGAGCTGTTTTTT. This sequence encodes CSVEGPGQTGELFF.

The V gene is TRBV4-3, the J gene TRBJ2-3, with D possibly TRBD1 on 5 matching bases. Germline CDR1 is LGHNA and CDR2 is YSLEER. The V end was cut by 0 bases, the J end by 4 bases, with 11 bases between. The CDR3 runs to 15 residues. The CDR3 DNA reads TGCGCCAGCAGCCAAGAGATGGGGCGCTCAGATACGCAGTATTTT. Translation gives CASSQEMGRSDTQYF.

The genes are TRBV29-1 and TRBJ1-6; D unclear. V was clipped by 6 bases and J by 10 bases, with 13 bases between them. Germline lookup yields CDR1 SQVTM and CDR2 ANQGSEA. The CDR3 is 12 amino acids. This chain's CDR3 is CSVRDTGSPLHF. The CDR3, as DNA: TGCAGCGTCCGGGATACGGGATCACCCCTCCACTTT.

V and J are TRBV2 and TRBJ1-5; D gene unclear. Per the germline V gene, CDR1 is SNHLY and CDR2 is FYNNEI. The V end lost 3 bases, the J end lost 9 bases, and 12 bases lay between the germline ends. This CDR3 is 13 amino acids long. The CDR3 nucleotides read TGTGCCAGCAGTGAGGGCCCAGCGGGGCCCCAGCATTTT. Protein: CASSEGPAGPQHF.